This T cell receptor (beta chain) was identified during a study of Graves' ophthalmopathy and Graves' hyperthyroidism. The study, taken as a whole, reports: A majority of expanded thyroid clonotypes exceeding 0.001 frequency were likewise present in blood.

A few counts support this clonotype. Antigen unknown. The study amplified TCR beta CDR3 regions using RNA transcripts. RT-PCR with HTBI primers came first, then second-round multiplex PCR. TCRdb redid the calling of the multiplex PCR reads with MiXCR, one entry per CDR3 protein. This sample has over a million distinct CDR3 sequences, with 36% found just once. With 6 bases removed from V and 0 bases from J, the gap between germline ends came to 12 bases. This CDR3 contains 15 residues. Germline CDR1 reads SNHLY; CDR2 reads FYNNEI. V gene TRBV2 combines with J gene TRBJ1-5; no firm D call. The sample taken for sequencing was peripheral blood or thyroid tissue (not recorded which). The receptor was isolated from an adult man with Graves' hyperthyroidism. The chain's CDR3 is CASSRTQDSNQPQHF. CDR3 in DNA: TGTGCCAGCAGCCGGACCCAGGATAGCAATCAGCCCCAGCATTTT.